The 23 T cell receptor beta chains presented below share a single source sample, sequenced in a study of T cells in Graves' hyperthyroidism and ophthalmopathy. Amplified TCR beta CDR3 regions derived from RNA transcripts. The HTBI primer set drove a first-round RT-PCR of the TCR CDR3. TCRdb recomputed calls from the multiplex PCR reads with MiXCR, one row per CDR3 protein. Among around 100,000 distinct CDR3 sequences listed, over 45% were seen once. Sample: blood. The receptors shown here come from a man in his forties with Graves' hyperthyroidism.

This sequence joins TRBV15 and TRBJ2-4; no reliable D call. The CDR3 spans 10 residues. In germline, CDR1 is LNHNV, CDR2 YYDKDF (reference sequence). V lost 0 bases to trimming and J lost 10 bases, with 1 base between them. CDR3 in DNA: TGTGCCACCAGCAGAGAAATTCAGTACTTC. This sequence encodes CATSREIQYF.

This chain uses TRBV11-2 with TRBJ2-1; 8 bases map to TRBD2. The CDR3 is 15 amino acids. V lost 7 bases and J lost 5; bases outside the gene matches: 10. Germline V gene lookup returns CDR1 SGHAT and CDR2 FQNNGV. Written as DNA, the CDR3 is TGTGCCAGCACCTCCCCCCTAGCGGGCCACAATGAGCAGTTCTTC. It is translated as CASTSPLAGHNEQFF.

This clonotype was detected many times. This chain connects TRBV6-4 to TRBJ2-1; D possibly corresponds to TRBD1 (6 bases). Germline loops: CDR1 MRHNA, CDR2 SNTAGT. This CDR3 has 16 amino acids. With 6 bases removed from V and 4 bases from J, the gap between germline ends came to 19 bases. CDR3 in amino acids: CASSIPRDINYNEQFF. In DNA, the CDR3 is TGTGCCAGCAGCATACCCCGGGACATCAATTACAATGAGCAGTTCTTC.

This clonotype was counted ten times or more. This chain links TRBV20-1 with TRBJ2-7; 9 nucleotides align to TRBD2. The germline gives CDR1 DFQATT, CDR2 SNEGSKA (reference sequence). This CDR3 spans 14 amino acids. V shed 5 bases, J shed 3 bases, and the junction held 8 bases outside the gene matches. As DNA, the CDR3 is TGCAGTGCTCCCTGGGGAGCGGGGGGCTACGAGCAGTACTTC. Translation gives CSAPWGAGGYEQYF.

This clonotype was seen ten or more times. The rearrangement links TRBV5-1 to TRBJ2-5; D perhaps matches TRBD1 (5 bases). The CDR3 is made up of 15 amino acids. From germline, CDR1 is SGHRS and CDR2 YFSETQ. Trimming took off 0 bases at V and 2 bases at J, with 11 bases between the two ends. In DNA form, the CDR3 reads TGCGCCAGCAGCTTGGTGCAGGGATTGCAAGAGACCCAGTACTTC. As protein: CASSLVQGLQETQYF. The full variable domain, in which reference TRBV5-1 and TRBJ2-5 provide the parts outside the CDR3, is KAGVTQTPRYLIKTRGQQVTLSCSPISGHRSVSWYQQTPGQGLQFLFEYFSETQRNKGNFPGRFSGRQFSNSRSEMNVSTLELGDSALYLCASSLVQGLQETQYFGPGTRLLVL.

The genes are TRBV29-1 and TRBJ1-5; 7 bases align to TRBD1. The ends lost 1 base at V and 0 bases at J; junction bases unmatched: 9. The CDR3 has 17 amino acids. Germline CDR1 reads SQVTM; CDR2 reads ANQGSEA. CDR3: CSVEVAGQKYSNQPQHF. CDR3 DNA sequence: TGCAGCGTTGAAGTAGCGGGACAGAAATATAGCAATCAGCCCCAGCATTTT.

This clonotype was detected ten times or more. The chain links TRBV6-5 to TRBJ2-5; 7 positions match TRBD1. Germline CDR1 is MNHEY and CDR2 is SVGAGI. Trimming removed 6 bases from V and 4 bases from J; junction bases left unmatched: 5. The CDR3 is made up of 13 amino acids. The CDR3 nucleotides are TGTGCCAGCAGGAGAACAGGGGCAGAGACCCAGTACTTC. Its translation is CASRRTGAETQYF.

Many counts were recorded for this clonotype. The CDR3 spells CASSQRTGLANTEAFF. CDR3 nucleotides: TGTGCCAGCAGTCAACGGACAGGGTTGGCGAACACTGAAGCTTTCTTT. V gene TRBV6-5 combines with J gene TRBJ1-1; the match to TRBD1 covers 8 bases. The germline V gene has CDR1 MNHEY and CDR2 SVGAGI. CDR3 length: 16 amino acids. V shed 5 bases, J shed 1 base, and the junction held 9 bases outside the gene matches.

This clonotype has ten or more counts. This sequence joins TRBV5-6 and TRBJ1-1; TRBD1 agrees at 9 bases. The J segment lost 5 bases and the V segment lost 2 bases, leaving 7 bases of the junction unmatched. The CDR3 loop spans 15 amino acids. Per germline, CDR1 SGHDT and CDR2 YYEEEE. The CDR3 coding sequence is TGTGCCAGCAGCTTTTACAGGGGGCGTGGGACTGAAGCTTTCTTT. Protein sequence: CASSFYRGRGTEAFF.

In this sample, this clonotype turned up once. V usage is TRBV2 and J usage is TRBJ2-2; 8 bases are a match to TRBD2. Germline CDR1 reads SNHLY; CDR2 reads FYNNEI. CDR3 length: 16 amino acids. The J segment lost 0 bases and the V segment lost 8 bases, leaving 8 bases of the junction unmatched. The CDR3 spells CASSRLAISNTGELFF. CDR3 DNA sequence: TGTGCCAGCTCGAGACTAGCGATTTCGAACACCGGGGAGCTGTTTTTT.

Concerning this clonotype: Being one base from a much bigger clone, this may be a read error. The rearrangement links TRBV12-3 or TRBV12-4 to TRBJ2-7; TRBD1 matches 8 bases. The better agreement between TRBJ2-1 and the DNA end casts doubt on the J call. This CDR3 region has 15 residues. CDR3 bases: TGTGCCAGCAGTTTAGCGGGGACAGGTGGAAAGGAGCAGTTCTTC. This gives the protein CASSLAGTGGKEQFF.

V is TRBV20-1 and J is TRBJ2-3; 7 bases match TRBD2. The V gene end was trimmed by 2 bases and the J gene end by 6 bases; junction bases not matched to a gene: 2. The CDR3 sequence is 12 residues long. Germline lookup yields CDR1 DFQATT and CDR2 SNEGSKA (reference sequence). The CDR3 spells CSARQGGDTQYF. Here the CDR3 DNA reads TGCAGTGCTAGACAGGGAGGGGATACGCAGTATTTT.

The V and J genes are TRBV29-1 and TRBJ2-7; tentative D call: TRBD2 (7 bases). The CDR3 contains 17 residues. V was pared by 5 bases and J by 0 bases, with 23 bases between. CDR1 is SQVTM and CDR2 is ANQGSEA in the germline V gene. In DNA, the CDR3 is TGCAGCGTTACTAGGGGGGTTAGCGGGTGGAACTCCTACGAGCAGTACTTC. Amino acid sequence: CSVTRGVSGWNSYEQYF.

The J gene is TRBJ2-1, the V gene TRBV29-1; 14 bases are a match to TRBD2. The V gene's germline CDR1 is SQVTM and CDR2 ANQGSEA. CDR3 length equals 18 residues. Trimming at V came to 8 bases and at J to 4 bases, leaving 16 bases not matched to a gene. The CDR3 loop is CSFRPGTSGRLEYNEQFF. CDR3 nucleotides: TGCAGCTTTCGACCCGGGACTAGCGGGAGATTAGAATACAATGAGCAGTTCTTC.

This clonotype was found many times. The V and J genes are TRBV5-1 and TRBJ2-5; 9 nucleotides align to TRBD1. CDR3 length: 15 residues. V was pared by 4 bases and J by 5 bases, with 9 bases of the junction left unmatched. Germline CDR1 and CDR2: SGHRS and YFSETQ. CDR3 coding DNA: TGCGCCAGCAGCCGAAGGACAGGGGTCGGGGAGACCCAGTACTTC. Its protein is CASSRRTGVGETQYF.

As regards this clonotype: Given a much more abundant clone one base away, this may be a read error. The chain uses TRBV20-1 and TRBJ2-7; weak D call: TRBD2 (6 bases). Trimming left V 0 bases short and J 2 bases short, with 20 bases between. The CDR3 sequence is 17 residues long. CDR1 DFQATT and CDR2 SNEGSKA come from the germline V gene (reference sequence). CDR3 protein: CSARDSWLASTAYEQYF. CDR3 sequence (DNA): TGCAGTGCTAGAGATTCCTGGCTAGCGTCTACCGCCTACGAGCAGTACTTC.

This clonotype was seen just once. The junction departs from the called germline gene at one end, perhaps through a read error. This chain uses TRBV5-5 with TRBJ1-4; 7 nucleotides align to TRBD1. CDR1 and CDR2 (germline): SGHKS, YYEKEE (reference sequence). CDR3 length equals 14 residues. The CDR3: CASSQGAGGEKPFF. In DNA form, the CDR3 reads TGTGCCAGCAGCCAAGGGGCAGGGGGTGAAAAACCGTTTTTT.

A note on this clonotype: A read error may explain this, as a much larger clone is one base away. The V gene is TRBV11-1, the J gene TRBJ2-1; 7 nucleotides agree with TRBD2. CDR1 SGHAT and CDR2 FQDESV come from the germline V gene (reference sequence). The CDR3 is 16 residues long. The CDR3 bases are TGCGCCAGCAGCCAAGGAGAACGGGGGGAGTACAATGAGCGGTTCTTC. Amino acids: CASSQGERGEYNERFF. Looking up the rest from reference TRBV11-1 and TRBJ2-1 gives the full variable domain: EAEVAQSPRYKITEKSQAVAFWCDPISGHATLYWYRQILGQGPELLVQFQDESVVDDSQLPKDRFSAERLKGVDSTLKIQPAELGDSAMYLCASSQGERGEYNERFFGPGTRLTVL.

This clonotype was recorded a few times. The chain joins TRBV5-1 to TRBJ1-1; no clear D. V lost 0 bases to trimming and J lost 0 bases, with 12 bases between them. The CDR3 length is 16 residues. Germline V gives CDR1 SGHRS, CDR2 YFSETQ. CDR3 nucleotide sequence: TGCGCCAGCAGCTTGGCCCCTATGGGAGTGAACACTGAAGCTTTCTTT. The encoded protein is CASSLAPMGVNTEAFF.

This clonotype was seen only a few times. V gene TRBV6-1 combines with J gene TRBJ1-2, with D tentatively TRBD1 (6 bases). Germline V lookup: CDR1 MNHNS, CDR2 SASEGT. The CDR3 is made up of 14 amino acids. Trimming left V 7 bases short and J 8 bases short, with 20 bases between. CDR3 sequence (DNA): TGTGCCAGCACCCCCCGGTCCGGGGGGCGCGGCTACACCTTC. It yields the protein CASTPRSGGRGYTF.

With respect to this clonotype: Possible read error: a much larger clone is one base away. V is TRBV12-3 or TRBV12-4 and J is TRBJ1-2; D might be TRBD1 (6 bases). CDR3 size: 15 residues. Trimming shortened V by 2 bases and J by 6 bases, and 16 bases separated the two germline ends. CDR3 coding DNA: TGTGCCAGCAGTTTATGGAGGGACACGGGCGATGGCTACACCTTC. Its translation is CASSLWRDTGDGYTF.

The CDR3 nucleotides read TGTGCCAGCAGCTTCCGGACGAATAGCTACGAGCAGTTCTTC. As protein: CASSFRTNSYEQFF. V gene TRBV7-6 combines with J gene TRBJ2-1; D remains ambiguous. CDR3 size: 14 residues. Germline CDR1 reads SGHVS; CDR2 reads FNYEAQ. The V gene lost 3 bases and the J gene lost 10 bases, with 16 bases spanning the gap.

The genes are TRBV20-1 and TRBJ2-2; 8 bases line up with TRBD2. Trimming removed 3 bases from V and 6 bases from J; junction bases left unmatched: 12. The CDR3 length is 16 residues. CDR1 is DFQATT, CDR2 SNEGSKA, per germline (reference sequence). CDR3 loop: CSARGVSGIGAGELFF. The CDR3 nucleotides are TGCAGTGCTAGGGGGGTTAGCGGGATTGGGGCCGGGGAGCTGTTTTTT.